The 7 T cell receptor beta chains below were found in one sample sequenced in a study of lymphopenia after photon versus proton radiotherapy. The assay was immunoSEQ multiplex PCR, and TCRdb's table has in-frame clones only and misses some. The sample has about 24,000 clones; roughly 82% are singletons. The sample was peripheral blood, taken from a patient treated with photon-based radiotherapy. These receptors were taken from a man in his forties with gastric cancer.

This clone was recorded a few times. The J gene is TRBJ2-1, the V gene TRBV5-1; the D is unclear. The germline gives CDR1 SGHRS, CDR2 YFSETQ. Between the trimmed V and J ends, which lost 4 bases and 8 bases, there was a span of 10 bases. CDR3 length equals 12 residues. CDR3 amino acids: CASSPRWDEQFF. As DNA, the CDR3 is TGCGCCAGCAGCCCTCGTTGGGATGAGCAGTTCTTC. The whole variable domain, remainder taken from reference TRBV5-1 and TRBJ2-1, is KAGVTQTPRYLIKTRGQQVTLSCSPISGHRSVSWYQQTPGQGLQFLFEYFSETQRNKGNFPGRFSGRQFSNSRSEMNVSTLELGDSALYLCASSPRWDEQFFGPGTRLTVL.

This sequence joins TRBV5-1 and TRBJ1-2; D unclear. The V and J ends lost 4 bases and 4 bases respectively, with 8 bases between them. The CDR3 consists of 12 residues. CDR1 and CDR2 from the germline V gene are SGHRS and YFSETQ. CDR3: CASSPSAYGYTF. CDR3 nucleotides: TGCGCCAGCAGCCCCAGCGCCTATGGCTACACCTTC.

V is TRBV19 and J is TRBJ1-1, with TRBD1 identical over 9 bases. CDR1 is LNHDA and CDR2 is SQIVND in the germline V gene (reference sequence). The junction had 5 bases not matched to a gene; V was cut back by 6 bases and J by 0 bases. The CDR3 has 15 residues. Written as DNA, the CDR3 is TGTGCCAGTAGGAAACAGGGGGCGATGAACACTGAAGCTTTCTTT. This translates into CASRKQGAMNTEAFF.

V is TRBV4-3 and J is TRBJ1-6, with D perhaps matching TRBD1 (6 bases). Trimming shortened V by 4 bases and J by 10 bases, and 23 bases separated the two germline ends. CDR1 is LGHNA, CDR2 YSLEER, per germline. The CDR3 extends over 17 amino acids. This CDR3 is CASSPSAGARSGSPLHF. The CDR3 DNA follows: TGCGCCAGCAGCCCCTCCGCGGGGGCGAGGTCGGGATCACCCCTCCACTTT.

The V call is TRBV4-1, the J call TRBJ2-2; 11 bases agree with TRBD1. The V and J ends lost 0 bases and 6 bases, in that order; junction bases with no gene match: 9. The CDR3 is 18 amino acids. Per the germline V gene, CDR1 is MGHRA and CDR2 is YSYEKL. In nucleotides, the CDR3 is TGCGCCAGCAGCCAAGACCCCCATCCGGGACAGGGGGCCGGGGAGCTGTTTTTT. Translating it yields CASSQDPHPGQGAGELFF.

The chain uses TRBV5-1 and TRBJ1-2; 10 nucleotides align to TRBD1. This CDR3 has 14 amino acids. Unmatched junction bases numbered 1, after V lost 3 bases and J lost 2 bases. The V gene's germline CDR1 is SGHRS and CDR2 YFSETQ. The CDR3 DNA is TGCGCCAGCAGCTGGACAGGGGGGAACTATGGCTACACCTTC. It is translated as CASSWTGGNYGYTF.

The chain has TRBV6-5 and TRBJ1-2; D remains ambiguous. The germline gives CDR1 MNHEY, CDR2 SVGAGI. This CDR3 region has 12 residues. Trimming removed 6 bases at V and 6 bases at J, with 11 bases between. CDR3 DNA sequence: TGTGCCAGCAGCATCGGGGAGGATGGCTACACCTTC. Translating gives CASSIGEDGYTF.